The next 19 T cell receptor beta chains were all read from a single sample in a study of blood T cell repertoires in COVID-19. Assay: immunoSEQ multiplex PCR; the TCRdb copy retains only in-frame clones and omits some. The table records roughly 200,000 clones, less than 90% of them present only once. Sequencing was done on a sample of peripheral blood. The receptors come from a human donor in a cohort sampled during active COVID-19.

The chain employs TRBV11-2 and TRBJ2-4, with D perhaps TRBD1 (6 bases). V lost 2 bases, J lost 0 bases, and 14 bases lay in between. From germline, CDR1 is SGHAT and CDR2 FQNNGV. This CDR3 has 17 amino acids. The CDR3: CASSLTPGHLAKNIQYF. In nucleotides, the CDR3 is TGTGCCAGCAGCTTAACTCCGGGACATCTAGCCAAAAACATTCAGTACTTC. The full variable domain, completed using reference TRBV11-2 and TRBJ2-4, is EAGVAQSPRYKIIEKRQSVAFWCNPISGHATLYWYQQILGQGPKLLIQFQNNGVVDDSQLPKDRFSAERLKGVDSTLKIQPAKLEDSAVYLCASSLTPGHLAKNIQYFGAGTRLSVL.

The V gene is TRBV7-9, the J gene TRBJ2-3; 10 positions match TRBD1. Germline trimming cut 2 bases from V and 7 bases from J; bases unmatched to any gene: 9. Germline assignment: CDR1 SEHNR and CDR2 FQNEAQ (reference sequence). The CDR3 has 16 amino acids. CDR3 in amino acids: CASSLYTGQGGNTQYF. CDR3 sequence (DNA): TGTGCCAGCAGCTTATACACCGGACAGGGGGGAAATACGCAGTATTTT.

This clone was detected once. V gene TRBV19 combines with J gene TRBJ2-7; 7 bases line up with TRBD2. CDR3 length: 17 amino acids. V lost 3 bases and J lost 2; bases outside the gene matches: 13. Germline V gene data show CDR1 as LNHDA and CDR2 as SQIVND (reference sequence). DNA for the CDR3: TGTGCCAGTAGTATGGGAGGGAGGGCGGATACTCCCTACGAGCAGTACTTC. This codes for CASSMGGRADTPYEQYF. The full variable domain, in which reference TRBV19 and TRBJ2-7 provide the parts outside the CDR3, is DGGITQSPKYLFRKEGQNVTLSCEQNLNHDAMYWYRQDPGQGLRLIYYSQIVNDFQKGDIAEGYSVSREKKESFPLTVTSAQKNPTAFYLCASSMGGRADTPYEQYFGPGTRLTVT.

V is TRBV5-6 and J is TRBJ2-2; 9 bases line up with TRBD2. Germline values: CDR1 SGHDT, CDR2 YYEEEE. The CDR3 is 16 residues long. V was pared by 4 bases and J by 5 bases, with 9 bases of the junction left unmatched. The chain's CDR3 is CASSPLGAGGTGELFF. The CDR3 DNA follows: TGTGCCAGCAGCCCTTTAGGAGCGGGGGGAACCGGGGAGCTGTTTTTT. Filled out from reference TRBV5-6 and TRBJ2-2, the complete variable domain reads DAGVTQSPTHLIKTRGQQVTLRCSPKSGHDTVSWYQQALGQGPQFIFQYYEEEERQRGNFPDRFSGHQFPNYSSELNVNALLLGDSALYLCASSPLGAGGTGELFFGEGSRLTVL.

The CDR3 region has the DNA TGTGCCAGCAGTTCCCTCCGGGGACAGGGCGCCTATGGCTACACCTTC. Residues: CASSSLRGQGAYGYTF. The chain links TRBV6-6 to TRBJ1-2; TRBD1 matches at 9 bases. Germline V gives CDR1 MNHNY, CDR2 SVGAGI (reference sequence). This CDR3 is 16 amino acids long. V was clipped by 4 bases and J by 4 bases; unmatched bases: 10.

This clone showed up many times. CDR3 sequence (DNA): TGTGCCAGCAGTAAAGAGACTAGCGGGAACACCGGGGAGCTGTTTTTT. Its translation is CASSKETSGNTGELFF. The genes are TRBV6-1 and TRBJ2-2; TRBD2 matches 9 bases. This CDR3 has 16 residues. The germline gives CDR1 MNHNS, CDR2 SASEGT. V lost 5 bases to trimming and J lost 1 base; unmatched junction nucleotides: 5.

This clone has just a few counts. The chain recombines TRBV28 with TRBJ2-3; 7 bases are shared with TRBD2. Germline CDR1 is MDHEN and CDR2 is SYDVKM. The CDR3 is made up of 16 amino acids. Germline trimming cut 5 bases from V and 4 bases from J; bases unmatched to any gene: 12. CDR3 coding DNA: TGTGCCAGCAGTACCCTTGGCGGGGGAATCCCAGATACGCAGTATTTT. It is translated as CASSTLGGGIPDTQYF.

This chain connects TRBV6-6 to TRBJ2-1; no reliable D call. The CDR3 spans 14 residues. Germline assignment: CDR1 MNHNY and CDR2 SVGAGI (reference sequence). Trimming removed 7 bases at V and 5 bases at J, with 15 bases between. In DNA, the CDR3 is TGTGCCAGCACCAAAGAGCGCCAAAACAATGAGCAGTTCTTC. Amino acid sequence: CASTKERQNNEQFF.

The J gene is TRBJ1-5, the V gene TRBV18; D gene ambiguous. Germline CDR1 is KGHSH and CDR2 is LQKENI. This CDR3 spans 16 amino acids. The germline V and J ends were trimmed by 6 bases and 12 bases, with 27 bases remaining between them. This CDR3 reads CASSLDLSAGLPLQHF. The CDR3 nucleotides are TGTGCCAGCTCTCTCGATTTGTCGGCAGGCCTTCCACTCCAGCATTTT.

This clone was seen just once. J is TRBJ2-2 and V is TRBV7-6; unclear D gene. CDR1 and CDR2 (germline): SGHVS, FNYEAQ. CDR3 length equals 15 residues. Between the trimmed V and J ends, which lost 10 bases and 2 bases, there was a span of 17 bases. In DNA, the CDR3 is TGTGCCACCCGATCAGTCGTACCAAACACCGGGGAGCTGTTTTTT. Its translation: CATRSVVPNTGELFF. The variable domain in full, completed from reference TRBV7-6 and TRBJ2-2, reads GAGVSQSPRYKVTKRGQDVALRCDPISGHVSLYWYRQALGQGPEFLTYFNYEAQQDKSGLPNDRFSAERPEGSISTLTIQRTEQRDSAMYRCATRSVVPNTGELFFGEGSRLTVL.

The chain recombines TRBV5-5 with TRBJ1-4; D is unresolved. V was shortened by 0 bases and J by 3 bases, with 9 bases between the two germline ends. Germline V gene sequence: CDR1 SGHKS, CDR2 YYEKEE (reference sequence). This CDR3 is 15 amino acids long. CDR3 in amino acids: CASSLAVGPNEKLFF. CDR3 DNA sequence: TGTGCCAGCAGCTTGGCCGTTGGGCCTAATGAAAAACTGTTTTTT.

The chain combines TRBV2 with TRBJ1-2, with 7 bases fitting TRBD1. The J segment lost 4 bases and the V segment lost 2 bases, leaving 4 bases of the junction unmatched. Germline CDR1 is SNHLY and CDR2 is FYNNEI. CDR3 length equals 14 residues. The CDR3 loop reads CASSERTGVYGYTF. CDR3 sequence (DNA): TGTGCCAGCAGTGAACGGACAGGAGTCTATGGCTACACCTTC. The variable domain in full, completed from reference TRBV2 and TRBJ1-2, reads EPEVTQTPSHQVTQMGQEVILRCVPISNHLYFYWYRQILGQKVEFLVSFYNNEISEKSEIFDDQFSVERPDGSNFTLKIRSTKLEDSAMYFCASSERTGVYGYTFGSGTRLTVV.

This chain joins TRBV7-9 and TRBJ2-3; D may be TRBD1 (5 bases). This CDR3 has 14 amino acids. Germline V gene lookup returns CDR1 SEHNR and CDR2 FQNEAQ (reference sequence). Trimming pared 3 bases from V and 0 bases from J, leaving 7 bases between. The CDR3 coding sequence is TGTGCCAGCAGCTTCACAGGCAGCACAGATACGCAGTATTTT. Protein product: CASSFTGSTDTQYF.

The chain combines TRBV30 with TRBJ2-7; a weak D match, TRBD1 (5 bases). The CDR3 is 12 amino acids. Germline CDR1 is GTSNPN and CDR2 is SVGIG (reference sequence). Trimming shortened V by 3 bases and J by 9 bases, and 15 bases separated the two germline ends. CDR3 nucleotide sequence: TGTGCCTGGAGGATCGGTCAGGGTCTGCAGTACTTC. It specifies CAWRIGQGLQYF.

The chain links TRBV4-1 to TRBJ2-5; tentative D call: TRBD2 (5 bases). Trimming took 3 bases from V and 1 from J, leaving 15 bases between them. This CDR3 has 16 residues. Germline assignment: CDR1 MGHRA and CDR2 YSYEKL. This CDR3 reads CASSQLTADPQETQYF. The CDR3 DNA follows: TGCGCCAGCAGCCAGTTAACAGCGGACCCCCAAGAGACCCAGTACTTC.

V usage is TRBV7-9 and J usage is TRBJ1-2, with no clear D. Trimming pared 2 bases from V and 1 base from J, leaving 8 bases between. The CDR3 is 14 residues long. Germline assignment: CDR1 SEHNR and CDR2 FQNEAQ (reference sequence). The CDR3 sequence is CASSLLEVNYGYTF. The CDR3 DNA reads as TGTGCCAGCAGCTTACTCGAGGTTAACTATGGCTACACCTTC.

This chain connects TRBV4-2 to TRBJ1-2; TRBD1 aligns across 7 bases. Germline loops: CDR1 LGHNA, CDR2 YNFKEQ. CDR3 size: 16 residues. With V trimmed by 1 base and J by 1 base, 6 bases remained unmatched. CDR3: CASSQGLQGLNYGYTF. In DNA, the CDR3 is TGTGCCAGCAGCCAAGGATTACAGGGGCTTAACTATGGCTACACCTTC.

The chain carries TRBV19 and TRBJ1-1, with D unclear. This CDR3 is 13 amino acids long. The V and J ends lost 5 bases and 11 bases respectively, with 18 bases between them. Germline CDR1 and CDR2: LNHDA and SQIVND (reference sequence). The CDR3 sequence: CASSAQPRPWAFF. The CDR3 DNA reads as TGTGCCAGTAGTGCACAGCCAAGGCCGTGGGCTTTCTTT.

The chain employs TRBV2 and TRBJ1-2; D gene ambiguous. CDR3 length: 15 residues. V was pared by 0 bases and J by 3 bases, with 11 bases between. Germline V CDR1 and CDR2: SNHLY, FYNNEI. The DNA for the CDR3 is TGTGCCAGCAGTGAAGCAGGAACGGGGTACTATGGCTACACCTTC. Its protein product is CASSEAGTGYYGYTF.